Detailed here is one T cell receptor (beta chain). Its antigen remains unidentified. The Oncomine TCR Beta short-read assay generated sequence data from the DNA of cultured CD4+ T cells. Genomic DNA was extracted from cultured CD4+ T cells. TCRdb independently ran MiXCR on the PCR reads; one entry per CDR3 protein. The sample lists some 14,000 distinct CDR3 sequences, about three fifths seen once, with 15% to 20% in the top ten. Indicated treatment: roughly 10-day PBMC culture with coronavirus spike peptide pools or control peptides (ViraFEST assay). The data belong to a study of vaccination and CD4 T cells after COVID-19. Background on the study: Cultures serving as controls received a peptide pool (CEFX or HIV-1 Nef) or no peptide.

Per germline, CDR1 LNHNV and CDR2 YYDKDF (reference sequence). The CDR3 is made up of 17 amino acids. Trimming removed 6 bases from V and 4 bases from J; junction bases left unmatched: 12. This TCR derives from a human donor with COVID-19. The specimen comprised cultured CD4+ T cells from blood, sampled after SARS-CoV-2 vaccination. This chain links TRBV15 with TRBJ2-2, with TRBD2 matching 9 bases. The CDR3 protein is CATRDPRGGGATGELFF. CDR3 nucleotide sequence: TGTGCCACCAGGGACCCCCGGGGCGGGGGGGCCACCGGGGAGCTGTTTTTT.